This TCR beta chain was recovered during a study of blood T cells in healthy people across ages. Study summary: Template switching captured about one barcoded beta molecule per two T cells.

Germline V gene lookup returns CDR1 DFQATT and CDR2 SNEGSKA (reference sequence). V was cut by 0 bases and J by 6 bases, with 5 bases left in between. CDR3 length: 11 residues. Findings and limits, study-wide: The lack of PBMC sorting stopped any conclusive naive versus antigen-experienced comparison.

It was with a sample-barcoded 5' primer and a J-beta primer mix that a second PCR of roughly 7 to 12 cycles was run. Every molecule of cDNA carried a tag from a template-switch adaptor with 12 random nucleotides. Samples each returned at least 3 million CDR3-containing paired-end reads. TCRdb reanalysed the 5' RACE reads using MiXCR and keeps one entry per CDR3 protein. This repertoire shows 650,000 to 1,000,000 distinct CDR3 sequences, 36% found once; its top ten account for about an eighth. Turning to this clonotype: Its antigen is not identified.

Sequenced: blood. The clonotype was recovered from a man younger than 35 in good health. J is TRBJ1-1 and V is TRBV20-1; D gene uncertain. The CDR3 sequence: CSARDSPEAFF. The DNA of the CDR3 is TGCAGTGCTAGAGATTCCCCTGAAGCTTTCTTT.